The 20 T cell receptor beta chains below all came from one sample that was sequenced in a study of T cells in Graves' hyperthyroidism and ophthalmopathy. Authors of the study amplified TCR beta CDR3 regions from RNA transcripts. Primed by the HTBI set, a first-round RT-PCR was run on the TCR CDR3. From the multiplex PCR reads, TCRdb called clonotypes with MiXCR, one entry per CDR3 protein. The profile shows about 770,000 distinct CDR3 sequences, about 17% of them singletons. Sequenced input: blood. The receptors were sampled from a woman between 50 and 59 years old with Graves' hyperthyroidism that later progressed to Graves' ophthalmopathy.

CDR3 DNA sequence: TGTGCCTGGAGTCAGGGGGCGGAAGAGACCCAGTACTTC. It is translated as CAWSQGAEETQYF. This sequence joins TRBV30 and TRBJ2-5, with 8 nucleotides matching TRBD1. The V gene's germline CDR1 is GTSNPN and CDR2 SVGIG (reference sequence). The length of the CDR3 is 13 residues. The V gene end was trimmed by 2 bases and the J gene end by 3 bases; junction bases not matched to a gene: 2.

This clonotype has just a few counts. This sequence joins TRBV30 and TRBJ1-2; 9 nucleotides match TRBD1. Germline CDR1 is GTSNPN and CDR2 is SVGIG (reference sequence). The CDR3 contains 13 residues. V was clipped by 5 bases and J by 4 bases; unmatched bases: 5. CDR3 bases: TGTGCCTGGTCTGGACAGGGGAGCTATGGCTACACCTTC. Translating it yields CAWSGQGSYGYTF.

The chain combines TRBV4-2 with TRBJ2-1, with 9 positions matching TRBD2. This CDR3 spans 16 amino acids. The germline gives CDR1 LGHNA, CDR2 YNFKEQ. The trim removed 6 bases at V and 8 bases at J, leaving 14 bases unmatched. CDR3 coding DNA: TGTGCCAGCAGGGCTAGCGGGGAGGGTTTGGGAGATGAGCAGTTCTTC. It encodes CASRASGEGLGDEQFF.

The rearrangement joins TRBV7-3 to TRBJ2-2, with 9 bases that match TRBD1. The trim removed 1 base at V and 5 bases at J, leaving 2 bases unmatched. This CDR3 contains 15 residues. The germline CDR1 and CDR2 sequences are SGHTA and FQGTGA. For the CDR3, the DNA is TGTGCCAGCAGCTTAATGGGGACAGGGACCGGGGAGCTGTTTTTT. Protein sequence: CASSLMGTGTGELFF.

Ten or more counts support this clonotype. The chain couples TRBV20-1 to TRBJ2-1; D is unclear. Germline V lookup: CDR1 DFQATT, CDR2 SNEGSKA (reference sequence). The CDR3 is made up of 13 amino acids. V lost 0 bases to trimming and J lost 8 bases, with 11 bases between them. The CDR3 nucleotides are TGCAGTGCTAGAGAAGGGCCTTTCGATGAGCAGTTCTTC. Translation: CSAREGPFDEQFF.

This clonotype came up a few times. V usage is TRBV20-1 and J usage is TRBJ1-6; 7 bases map to TRBD1. CDR1 and CDR2 (germline): DFQATT, SNEGSKA (reference sequence). V trimming: 0 bases; J trimming: 5 bases; junction bases outside the gene matches: 4. The CDR3 length is 15 residues. The DNA of the CDR3 is TGCAGTGCTAGAGATACGGGACAGAATAATTCACCCCTCCACTTT. Translating it yields CSARDTGQNNSPLHF.

This clonotype was seen ten or more times. The gene calls are TRBV30 and TRBJ2-2; D unclear. Germline assignment: CDR1 GTSNPN and CDR2 SVGIG (reference sequence). The CDR3 contains 15 residues. The V gene lost 0 bases and the J gene lost 3 bases, with 11 bases spanning the gap. CDR3 sequence reads: CAWSVRVWDTGELFF. The CDR3 DNA follows: TGTGCCTGGAGTGTAAGGGTATGGGACACCGGGGAGCTGTTTTTT.

The chain carries TRBV29-1 and TRBJ1-2, with TRBD1 matching over 8 bases. The CDR3 runs 14 residues. J was trimmed by 1 base and V by 4 bases; bases with no gene match: 5. Germline V CDR1 and CDR2: SQVTM, ANQGSEA. The CDR3 spells CSVVAGGHNYGYTF. The CDR3 nucleotides are TGCAGCGTTGTTGCAGGGGGCCATAACTATGGCTACACCTTC.

This clonotype was counted at least ten times. This chain uses TRBV27 with TRBJ1-6; 11 nucleotides line up with TRBD1. This CDR3 has 15 amino acids. CDR1 and CDR2 from the germline V gene are MNHEY and SMNVEV (reference sequence). Trimming removed 5 bases from V and 8 bases from J; junction bases left unmatched: 5. The chain's CDR3 is CASSSGQGAYSPLHF. DNA for the CDR3: TGTGCCAGCAGTAGTGGACAGGGGGCTTATTCACCCCTCCACTTT.

This clonotype has just a few counts. This chain connects TRBV5-1 to TRBJ2-2, with D perhaps TRBD1 (6 bases). Germline V lookup: CDR1 SGHRS, CDR2 YFSETQ. This CDR3 has 15 amino acids. The V gene lost 4 bases and the J gene lost 2 bases, with 12 bases spanning the gap. CDR3 loop: CASSVRQDNTGELFF. The CDR3, as DNA: TGCGCCAGCAGCGTAAGACAGGACAACACCGGGGAGCTGTTTTTT.

This chain uses TRBV7-3 with TRBJ1-5, with D unclear. Per germline, CDR1 SGHTA and CDR2 FQGTGA. With 2 bases removed from V and 6 bases from J, the gap between germline ends came to 14 bases. The CDR3 covers 15 residues. In nucleotides, the CDR3 is TGTGCCAGCAGCTTAGAAGTAGCTTTCAGTCAGCCCCAGCATTTT. Its protein product is CASSLEVAFSQPQHF.

This clonotype has at least ten counts. The CDR3 protein is CASSDRLAEPRRETQYF. The CDR3 DNA sequence: TGTGCCAGCAGTGACCGTCTAGCGGAGCCCAGACGGGAGACCCAGTACTTC. V and J are TRBV2 and TRBJ2-5; 7 bases line up with TRBD2. V was clipped by 3 bases and J by 5 bases; unmatched bases: 15. The germline gives CDR1 SNHLY, CDR2 FYNNEI. The CDR3 runs 17 residues.

This clonotype was counted a few times. The chain employs TRBV2 and TRBJ2-1; 9 positions match TRBD2. There are 14 residues in the CDR3. The J segment lost 7 bases and the V segment lost 4 bases, leaving 5 bases of the junction unmatched. Germline CDR1 is SNHLY and CDR2 is FYNNEI. DNA of the CDR3: TGTGCCAGCAGTGTCATTCTAGCGGGGAATGAGCAGTTCTTC. This encodes CASSVILAGNEQFF.

This clonotype was seen a handful of times. Being one base from a much bigger clone, this may be a read error. CDR3 sequence: CASSAQNALANYSYTF. DNA of the CDR3: TGTGCCAGCAGTGCCCAGAACGCATTAGCTAACTATAGCTACACCTTC. The chain couples TRBV2 to TRBJ1-2, with D hard to call. This CDR3 comprises 16 residues. The germline gives CDR1 SNHLY, CDR2 FYNNEI.

In the case of this clonotype: This may be a read error: a much more frequent sequence differs by one nucleotide. The chain joins TRBV7-9 to TRBJ1-1, with a weak D call TRBD1 (5 bases). The germline V gene has CDR1 SEHNR and CDR2 FQNEAQ (reference sequence). V was clipped by 5 bases and J by 5 bases, with 18 bases between them. This CDR3 comprises 15 residues. The CDR3 DNA is TGTGCCAGCAGCCCGGGGACTGCCCAGAGGACTGAAGCTTTCTTT. This encodes CASSPGTAQRTEAFF.

This sequence joins TRBV24-1 and TRBJ1-2; no firm D call. Deletions cut 4 bases from V and 8 bases from J, with 19 bases between. Germline assignment: CDR1 KGHDR and CDR2 SFDVKD. The CDR3 loop spans 15 amino acids. CDR3 sequence: CATSDPGIGLSGYTF. The CDR3 DNA is TGTGCCACCAGTGACCCCGGGATAGGACTGAGCGGCTACACCTTC.

The chain has TRBV11-2 and TRBJ2-2, with D perhaps given as TRBD1 or TRBD2 (6 bases each). The length of the CDR3 is 16 residues. Trimming cost V 6 bases and J 2 bases, with 16 bases left between them. Germline V gives CDR1 SGHAT, CDR2 FQNNGV. The CDR3 DNA reads as TGTGCCAGCAGGCGGATGGGGGGCCAAAACACCGGGGAGCTGTTTTTT. It encodes CASRRMGGQNTGELFF.

The table lists this clonotype with a few counts. The gene calls are TRBV5-5 and TRBJ2-2; possibly TRBD2 for D (6 bases). In germline, CDR1 is SGHKS, CDR2 YYEKEE (reference sequence). Trimming stripped 1 base from V and 0 bases from J, with 16 bases between. The CDR3 has 18 residues. The chain's CDR3 is CASSLPFGTQANTGELFF. DNA of the CDR3: TGTGCCAGCAGCTTGCCGTTCGGGACTCAAGCGAACACCGGGGAGCTGTTTTTT.

This clonotype was seen a handful of times. The CDR3: CSATTPDFYGYTF. CDR3 nucleotide sequence: TGCAGTGCTACGACCCCAGACTTTTATGGCTACACCTTC. The rearrangement links TRBV20-1 to TRBJ1-2; the D is unclear. The CDR3 has 13 amino acids. Germline CDR1 reads DFQATT; CDR2 reads SNEGSKA (reference sequence). The V end was cut by 4 bases, the J end by 5 bases, with 14 bases between.

This clonotype has a count of ten or more. This chain uses TRBV11-2 with TRBJ2-1; 10 nucleotides match TRBD2. CDR1 and CDR2 from the germline V gene are SGHAT and FQNNGV. CDR3 size: 14 residues. V was clipped by 5 bases and J by 6 bases; unmatched bases: 4. The DNA of the CDR3 is TGTGCCAGCAGCCCAGGGACTAGCGTCAATGAGCAGTTCTTC. Its protein is CASSPGTSVNEQFF.